Given below is one T cell receptor beta chain in context. The PCR made use of 60 Vbeta and 13 Jbeta primers. The table came from immunoSEQ multiplex PCR; TCRdb's copy has only in-frame clones and leaves some out. The listing contains fewer than 75,000 clones. Germline trimming cut 8 bases from V and 4 bases from J; bases unmatched to any gene: 9. The CDR3 extends over 14 amino acids. This entry belongs to a study of cytomegalovirus exposure and HLA in healthy donors. Study as a whole: HLA-typed donors contributed 80 million to 85 million unique TCRs, which were held in an early data release.

This receptor was identified in a boy aged 5 to 17 in good health and CMV-seronegative. The specimen sequenced was PBMCs. The gene calls are TRBV23-1 and TRBJ2-3; the match to TRBD1 covers 7 bases. TRBV23-1 is sorted into the ORF group, with uncertain function. The CDR3 coding sequence is TGCGCCAGCGGAAACAGGGGAGAGGCAGATACGCAGTATTTT. This sequence encodes CASGNRGEADTQYF.